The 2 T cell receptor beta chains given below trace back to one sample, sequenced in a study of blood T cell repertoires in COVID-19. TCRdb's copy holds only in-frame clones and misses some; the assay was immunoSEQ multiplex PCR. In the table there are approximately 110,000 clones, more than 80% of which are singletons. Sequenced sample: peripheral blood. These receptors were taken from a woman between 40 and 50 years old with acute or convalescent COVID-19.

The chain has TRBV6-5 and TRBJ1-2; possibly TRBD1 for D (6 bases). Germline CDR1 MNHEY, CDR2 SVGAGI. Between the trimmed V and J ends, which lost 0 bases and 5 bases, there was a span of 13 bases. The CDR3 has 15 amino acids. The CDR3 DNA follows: TGTGCCAGCAGTTACTCCGGACAGACCCCTTATGGCTACACCTTC. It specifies CASSYSGQTPYGYTF.

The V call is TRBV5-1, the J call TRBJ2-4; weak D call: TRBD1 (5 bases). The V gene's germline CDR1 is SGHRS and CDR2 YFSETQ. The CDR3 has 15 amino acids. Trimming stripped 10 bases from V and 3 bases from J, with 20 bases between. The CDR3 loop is CAPPGKFVYKNIQYF. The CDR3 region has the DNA TGCGCCCCCCCAGGGAAGTTCGTATACAAAAACATTCAGTACTTC.